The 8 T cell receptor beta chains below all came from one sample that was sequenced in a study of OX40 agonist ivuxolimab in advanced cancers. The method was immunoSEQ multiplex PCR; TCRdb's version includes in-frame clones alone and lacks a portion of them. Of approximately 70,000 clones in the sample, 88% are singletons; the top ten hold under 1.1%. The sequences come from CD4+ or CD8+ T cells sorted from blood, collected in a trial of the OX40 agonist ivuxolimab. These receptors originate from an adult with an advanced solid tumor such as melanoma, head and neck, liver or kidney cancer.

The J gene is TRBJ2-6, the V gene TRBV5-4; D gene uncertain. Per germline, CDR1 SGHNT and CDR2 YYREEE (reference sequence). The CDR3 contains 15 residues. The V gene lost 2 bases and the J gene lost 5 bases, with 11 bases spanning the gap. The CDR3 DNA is TGTGCCAGCAGCTTAGACCTGGACCGGGCCAACGTCCTGACTTTC. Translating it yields CASSLDLDRANVLTF.

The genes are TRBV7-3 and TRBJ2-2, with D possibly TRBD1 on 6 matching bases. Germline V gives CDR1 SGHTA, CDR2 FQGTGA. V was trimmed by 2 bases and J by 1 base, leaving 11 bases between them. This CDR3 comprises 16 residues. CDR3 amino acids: CASSLSGRGNTGELFF. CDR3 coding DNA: TGTGCCAGCAGCTTATCCGGCAGGGGGAACACCGGGGAGCTGTTTTTT.

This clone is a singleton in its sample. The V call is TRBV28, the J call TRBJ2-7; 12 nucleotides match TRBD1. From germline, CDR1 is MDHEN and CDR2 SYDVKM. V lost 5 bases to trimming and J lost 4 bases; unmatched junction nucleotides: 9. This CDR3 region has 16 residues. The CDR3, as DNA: TGTGCCAGCAGTATAGCGGGGGACAGGGGGCTTTACGAGCAGTACTTC. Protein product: CASSIAGDRGLYEQYF.

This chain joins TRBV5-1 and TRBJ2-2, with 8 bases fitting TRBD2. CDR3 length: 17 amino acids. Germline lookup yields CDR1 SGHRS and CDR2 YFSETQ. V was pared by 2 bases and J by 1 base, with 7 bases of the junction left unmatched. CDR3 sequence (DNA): TGCGCCAGCAGCTTATCCAGCGGGGGCCTGAACACCGGGGAGCTGTTTTTT. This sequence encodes CASSLSSGGLNTGELFF.

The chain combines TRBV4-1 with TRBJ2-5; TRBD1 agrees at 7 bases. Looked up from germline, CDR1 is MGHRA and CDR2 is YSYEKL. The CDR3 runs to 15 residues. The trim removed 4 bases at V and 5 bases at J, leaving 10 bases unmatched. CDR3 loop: CASSRDSPRGETQYF. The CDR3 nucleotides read TGCGCCAGCAGCCGGGACAGTCCTCGAGGGGAGACCCAGTACTTC.

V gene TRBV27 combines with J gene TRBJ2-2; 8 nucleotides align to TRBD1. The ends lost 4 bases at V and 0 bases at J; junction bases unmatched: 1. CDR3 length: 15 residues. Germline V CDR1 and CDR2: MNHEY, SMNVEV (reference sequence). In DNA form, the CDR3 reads TGTGCCAGCAGTTCGACAGGGGCGAACACCGGGGAGCTGTTTTTT. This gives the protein CASSSTGANTGELFF.

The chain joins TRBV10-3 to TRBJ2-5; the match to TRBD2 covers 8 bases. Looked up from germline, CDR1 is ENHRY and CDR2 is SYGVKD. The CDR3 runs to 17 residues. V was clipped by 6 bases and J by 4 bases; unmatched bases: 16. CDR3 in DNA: TGTGCCATCAGCTCGGACTCGGCGGGAGGAGGAACAGAGACCCAGTACTTC. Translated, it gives CAISSDSAGGGTETQYF.

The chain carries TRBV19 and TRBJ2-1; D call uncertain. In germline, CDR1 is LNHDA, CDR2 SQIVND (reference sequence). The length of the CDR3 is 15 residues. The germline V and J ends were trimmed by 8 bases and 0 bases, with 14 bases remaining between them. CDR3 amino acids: CASSLEERSYNEQFF. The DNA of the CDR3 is TGTGCCAGTTCCCTTGAGGAGCGCTCCTACAATGAGCAGTTCTTC.